A single sample gave rise to the 23 T cell receptor beta chains below, sequenced in a study of cytomegalovirus exposure and HLA in healthy donors. 60 Vbeta and 13 Jbeta primers were used in PCR. Profiled with immunoSEQ multiplex PCR; TCRdb holds only in-frame clones, not every one. The profile covers about 240,000 clones, with over 70% appearing a single time and roughly 7.4% taken by the ten largest. What was sequenced was PBMCs. These receptors all come from a woman aged 55-70 years in good health and CMV-seropositive.

The J gene is TRBJ2-2, the V gene TRBV7-9, with a tentative D call TRBD2 (6 bases). Per germline, CDR1 SEHNR and CDR2 FQNEAQ (reference sequence). The CDR3 runs 16 residues. Trimming removed 5 bases from V and 0 bases from J, with 13 bases in between. CDR3: CASSPWGGTNTGELFF. The CDR3 bases are TGTGCCAGCAGCCCATGGGGCGGGACGAACACCGGGGAGCTGTTTTTT.

This chain uses TRBV7-9 with TRBJ1-5; 8 bases align to TRBD1. The CDR3 runs 12 residues. J was trimmed by 11 bases and V by 1 base; bases with no gene match: 1. The germline CDR1 and CDR2 sequences are SEHNR and FQNEAQ (reference sequence). DNA of the CDR3: TGTGCCAGCAGCTTAGAACAGGGGGCCCAGCATTTT. It yields the protein CASSLEQGAQHF.

This clone was counted a few times. The chain joins TRBV1 to TRBJ2-3; the DNA was not used to check the table's D call, TRBD1. TRBV1 is termed a pseudogene. The CDR3 loop spans 16 amino acids. The CDR3 sequence is CTRKTGHPPSTDTQYF. The CDR3 region has the DNA TGCACCAGAAAAACGGGACACCCTCCTAGCACAGATACGCAGTATTTT.

This sequence joins TRBV5-6 and TRBJ1-1; 7 bases agree with TRBD1. Germline-derived CDR1 and CDR2 are SGHDT and YYEEEE. CDR3 size: 16 residues. V lost 0 bases and J lost 2; bases outside the gene matches: 7. The CDR3 loop is CASSLGLRGVNTEAFF. The DNA of the CDR3 is TGTGCCAGCAGCTTGGGTCTCAGGGGGGTCAACACTGAAGCTTTCTTT. Using reference TRBV5-6 and TRBJ1-1 for the parts outside the CDR3, the full variable domain is DAGVTQSPTHLIKTRGQQVTLRCSPKSGHDTVSWYQQALGQGPQFIFQYYEEEERQRGNFPDRFSGHQFPNYSSELNVNALLLGDSALYLCASSLGLRGVNTEAFFGQGTRLTVV.

The J gene is TRBJ2-5, the V gene TRBV11-2, with 9 bases that match TRBD2. CDR1 and CDR2 from the germline V gene are SGHAT and FQNNGV. The CDR3 runs to 16 residues. V lost 1 base and J lost 5; bases outside the gene matches: 8. Written as DNA, the CDR3 is TGTGCCAGCAGCTTAGGCGGTGCGGGAGGGCGTGAGACCCAGTACTTC. This translates into CASSLGGAGGRETQYF.

This chain links TRBV18 with TRBJ1-1; D is perhaps TRBD1 (6 bases). This CDR3 comprises 14 residues. The V end lost 3 bases, the J end lost 4 bases, and 12 bases lay between the germline ends. The germline V gene encodes CDR1 KGHSH and CDR2 LQKENI. CDR3 in amino acids: CASSPGGRGTEAFF. DNA of the CDR3: TGTGCCAGCTCACCTGGGGGCAGAGGCACTGAAGCTTTCTTT.

In its sample, this clone was seen once. Mismatch with germline at one junction end may stem from a read error. The CDR3 DNA is TGTTCCAGCAGCTTTCCTAGAATGACCTCCGGGGAGCTGTTTTTT. Protein product: CSSSFPRMTSGELFF. The chain employs TRBV7-9 and TRBJ2-2; D gene unclear. In germline, CDR1 is SEHNR, CDR2 FQNEAQ (reference sequence). The CDR3 covers 15 residues. Complete variable domain (other parts from reference TRBV7-9 and TRBJ2-2): DTGVSQNPRHKITKRGQNVTFRCDPISEHNRLYWYRQTLGQGPEFLTYFQNEAQLEKSRLLSDRFSAERPKGSFSTLEIQRTEQGDSAMYLCSSSFPRMTSGELFFGEGSRLTVL.

This clone was counted a few times. The gene calls are TRBV30 and TRBJ1-3; no firm D call. Germline V CDR1 and CDR2: GTSNPN, SVGIG (reference sequence). Trimming cost V 0 bases and J 11 bases, with 11 bases left between them. The CDR3 sequence is 12 residues long. This CDR3 reads CAWSVRGMAIYF. CDR3 bases: TGTGCCTGGAGTGTACGGGGAATGGCCATATATTTT.

The V gene is TRBV4-1, the J gene TRBJ2-7, with D tentatively TRBD2 (5 bases). The V gene lost 5 bases and the J gene lost 2 bases, with 10 bases spanning the gap. Germline V gene lookup returns CDR1 MGHRA and CDR2 YSYEKL. This CDR3 region has 13 residues. CDR3 coding DNA: TGCGCCAGCAGCTTACCGGGGACCTACGAGCAGTACTTC. Its translation: CASSLPGTYEQYF.

The V call is TRBV9, the J call TRBJ1-1, with no clear D. CDR1 SGDLS and CDR2 YYNGEE come from the germline V gene. This CDR3 is built from 14 residues. Trimming removed 7 bases from V and 3 bases from J, with 16 bases in between. The CDR3 loop is CASARGSADTEAFF. Written as DNA, the CDR3 is TGTGCCAGCGCCCGAGGATCGGCGGACACTGAAGCTTTCTTT.

The rearrangement links TRBV7-2 to TRBJ2-2; perhaps TRBD2 as D (5 bases). Trimming pared 1 base from V and 8 bases from J, leaving 11 bases between. CDR3 length: 14 residues. The germline V gene has CDR1 SGHTA and CDR2 FQGNSA. The CDR3 sequence is CASSLDARVGELFF. The CDR3 bases are TGTGCCAGCAGCTTAGACGCGAGGGTGGGGGAGCTGTTTTTT.

The chain employs TRBV5-4 and TRBJ2-1, with 13 bases lining up with TRBD2. Germline CDR1 reads SGHNT; CDR2 reads YYREEE (reference sequence). This CDR3 spans 14 amino acids. Losses at the gene ends were 1 base for V and 9 bases for J; bases not matched to a gene: 1. CDR3 nucleotides: TGTGCCAGCAGCTTGACTAGCGGGAGGGGTGAGCAGTTCTTC. It translates to CASSLTSGRGEQFF.

The genes are TRBV27 and TRBJ1-2; TRBD1 is a possible D gene (6 bases). V lost 6 bases, J lost 4 bases, and 18 bases lay in between. This CDR3 has 15 amino acids. The germline V gene encodes CDR1 MNHEY and CDR2 SMNVEV (reference sequence). The CDR3 loop reads CASRVKGGAAYGYTF. The CDR3 coding sequence is TGTGCCAGCAGAGTGAAGGGGGGGGCAGCCTATGGCTACACCTTC.

The chain employs TRBV14 and TRBJ1-2; D ambiguous. Trimming took off 4 bases at V and 4 bases at J, with 16 bases between the two ends. This CDR3 region has 15 residues. CDR1 and CDR2 from the germline V gene are SGHDN and FVKESK. CDR3 coding DNA: TGTGCCAGCAGCCGCTTAGTAGGTACGGGCTATGGCTACACCTTC. It codes for CASSRLVGTGYGYTF.

CDR3 loop: CASRGQGSDYGYTF. The CDR3 DNA sequence: TGCGCCAGCAGAGGACAGGGGTCGGACTATGGCTACACCTTC. The chain couples TRBV10-2 to TRBJ1-2; 9 bases map to TRBD1. J lost 3 bases, V lost 6 bases, and 5 bases had no gene match. This CDR3 has 14 residues. The V gene's germline CDR1 is WSHSY and CDR2 SAAADI.

J is TRBJ2-1 and V is TRBV5-4; 13 bases are shared with TRBD2. CDR3 length: 18 residues. Germline loops: CDR1 SGHNT, CDR2 YYREEE (reference sequence). The V segment lost 2 bases and the J segment 6 bases; nucleotides outside the gene matches: 11. The CDR3 sequence is CASSFSVWTSGSVNEQFF. The CDR3 DNA sequence: TGTGCCAGCAGCTTTTCCGTTTGGACTAGCGGGAGTGTCAATGAGCAGTTCTTC.

The rearrangement uses TRBV10-2 and TRBJ2-7; D is uncertain. The CDR3 totals 15 residues. V lost 0 bases and J 5 bases, leaving 14 bases between the germline ends. The V gene's germline CDR1 is WSHSY and CDR2 SAAADI. The CDR3 coding sequence is TGCGCCAGCAGTGAGTCGCCCCCCTCTAGAAACGAGCAGTACTTC. Its translation: CASSESPPSRNEQYF.

This rearrangement joins TRBV4-2 to TRBJ1-2, with TRBD1 as a possible D gene (6 bases). V was clipped by 2 bases and J by 0 bases, with 22 bases between them. CDR3 length: 19 amino acids. Germline CDR1 LGHNA, CDR2 YNFKEQ. Here the CDR3 DNA reads TGTGCCAGCAGCCAAAGGGACCTCAGGGGAATTCCCTCTAACTATGGCTACACCTTC. Amino acid sequence: CASSQRDLRGIPSNYGYTF.

This rearrangement joins TRBV29-1 to TRBJ2-7; 10 nucleotides align to TRBD2. CDR3 size: 13 residues. The junction had 3 bases not matched to a gene; V was cut back by 6 bases and J by 1 base. In germline, CDR1 is SQVTM, CDR2 ANQGSEA. This chain's CDR3 is CSVSSGRSYEQYF. CDR3 bases: TGCAGCGTCTCTAGCGGGAGATCCTACGAGCAGTACTTC.

The chain is built from TRBV5-4 and TRBJ2-3; 8 bases map to TRBD2. The CDR3 length is 16 residues. Trimming took 3 bases from V and 1 from J; bases not matched to a gene: 7. Germline assignment: CDR1 SGHNT and CDR2 YYREEE (reference sequence). CDR3 nucleotides: TGTGCCAGCAGCTCTCGGGCTAGCGGGCGCACAGATACGCAGTATTTT. This gives the protein CASSSRASGRTDTQYF.

This clone appeared a few times. A far larger clone lies a single base away; this is likely a read error. The chain links TRBV7-9 to TRBJ2-6, with TRBD2 matching 11 bases. The CDR3 consists of 18 residues. CDR1 and CDR2 from the germline V gene are SEHNR and FQNEAQ (reference sequence). The CDR3 spells CSSSPNSGRATGANVLTF. CDR3 coding DNA: TGTTCCAGCAGCCCCAATAGCGGGAGGGCTACCGGGGCCAACGTCCTGACTTTC.

The sample holds a few counts of this clone. The V call is TRBV27, the J call TRBJ2-3, with D maybe TRBD2 (5 bases). Germline V gene lookup returns CDR1 MNHEY and CDR2 SMNVEV (reference sequence). The V end lost 7 bases, the J end lost 0 bases, and 14 bases lay between the germline ends. This CDR3 contains 15 residues. The chain's CDR3 is CASTGFGGSTDTQYF. For the CDR3, the DNA is TGTGCCAGCACGGGATTTGGCGGAAGCACAGATACGCAGTATTTT.

The V call is TRBV18, the J call TRBJ2-7; D may be TRBD1 (6 bases). The germline V gene has CDR1 KGHSH and CDR2 LQKENI. V was shortened by 6 bases and J by 4 bases, with 16 bases between the two germline ends. CDR3 length: 14 amino acids. Here the CDR3 reads CASSPKRDIYEQYF. The DNA for the CDR3 is TGTGCCAGCTCCCCCAAAAGGGACATATACGAGCAGTACTTC.